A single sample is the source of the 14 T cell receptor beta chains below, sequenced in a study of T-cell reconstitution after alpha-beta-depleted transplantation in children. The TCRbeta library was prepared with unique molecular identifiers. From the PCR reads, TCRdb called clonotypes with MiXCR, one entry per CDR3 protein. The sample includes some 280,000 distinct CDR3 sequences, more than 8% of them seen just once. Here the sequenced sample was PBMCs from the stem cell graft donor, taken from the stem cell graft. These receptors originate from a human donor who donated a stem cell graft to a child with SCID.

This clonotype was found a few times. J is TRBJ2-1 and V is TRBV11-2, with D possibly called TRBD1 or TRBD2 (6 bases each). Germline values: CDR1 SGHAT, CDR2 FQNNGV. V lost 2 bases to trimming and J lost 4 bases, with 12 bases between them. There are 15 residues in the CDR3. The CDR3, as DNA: TGTGCCAGCAGCTTAATGGGGGGCTCGTACAATGAGCAGTTCTTC. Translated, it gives CASSLMGGSYNEQFF.

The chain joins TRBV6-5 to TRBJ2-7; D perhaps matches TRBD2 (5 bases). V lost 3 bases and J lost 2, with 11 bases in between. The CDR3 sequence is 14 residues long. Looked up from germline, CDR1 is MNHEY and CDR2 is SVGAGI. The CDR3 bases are TGTGCCAGCAGTTATTCCGACGGGACCTACGAGCAGTACTTC. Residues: CASSYSDGTYEQYF.

CDR3 loop: CASRNQGQHRGPISDPYEQYF. CDR3 in DNA: TGTGCCAGCAGAAATCAAGGTCAGCACAGGGGGCCAATCTCCGATCCCTACGAGCAGTACTTC. The rearrangement uses TRBV5-7 and TRBJ2-7, with 9 bases lining up with TRBD1. TRBV5-7 belongs to the ORF category, with a function that is uncertain. This CDR3 has 21 residues. Trimming removed 5 bases from V and 2 bases from J; junction bases left unmatched: 26.

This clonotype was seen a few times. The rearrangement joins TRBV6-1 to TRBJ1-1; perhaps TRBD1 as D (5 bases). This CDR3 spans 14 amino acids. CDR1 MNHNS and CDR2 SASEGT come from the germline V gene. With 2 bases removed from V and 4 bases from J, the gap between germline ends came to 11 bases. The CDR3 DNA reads TGTGCCAGCAGTGAATTGCAGGGCGGCACTGAAGCTTTCTTT. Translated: CASSELQGGTEAFF.

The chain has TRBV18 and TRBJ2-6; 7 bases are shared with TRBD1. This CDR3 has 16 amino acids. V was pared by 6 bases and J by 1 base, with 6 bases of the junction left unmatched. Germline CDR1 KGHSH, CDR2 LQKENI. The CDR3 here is CASSREQGSGANVLTF. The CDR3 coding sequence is TGTGCCAGCTCTCGGGAACAGGGGTCTGGGGCCAACGTCCTGACTTTC.

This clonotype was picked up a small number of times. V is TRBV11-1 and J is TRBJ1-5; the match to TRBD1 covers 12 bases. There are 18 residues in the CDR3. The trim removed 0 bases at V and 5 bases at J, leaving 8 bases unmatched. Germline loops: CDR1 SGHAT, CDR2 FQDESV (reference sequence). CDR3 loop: CASSLAGQGAIGDQPQHF. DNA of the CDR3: TGTGCCAGCAGCTTAGCGGGACAGGGGGCGATCGGGGATCAGCCCCAGCATTTT.

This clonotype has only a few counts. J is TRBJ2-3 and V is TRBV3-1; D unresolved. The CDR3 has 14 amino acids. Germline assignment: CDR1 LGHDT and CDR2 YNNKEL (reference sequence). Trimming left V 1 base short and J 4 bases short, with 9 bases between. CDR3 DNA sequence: TGTGCCAGCAGCCAAGTACCTAGTGCAGATACGCAGTATTTT. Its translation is CASSQVPSADTQYF.

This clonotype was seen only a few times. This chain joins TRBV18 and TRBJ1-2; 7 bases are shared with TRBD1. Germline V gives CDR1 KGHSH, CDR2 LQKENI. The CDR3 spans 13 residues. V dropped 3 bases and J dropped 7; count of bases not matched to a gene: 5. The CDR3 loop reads CASSPGTVGGYTF. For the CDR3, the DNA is TGTGCCAGCTCACCTGGGACAGTCGGTGGCTACACCTTC.

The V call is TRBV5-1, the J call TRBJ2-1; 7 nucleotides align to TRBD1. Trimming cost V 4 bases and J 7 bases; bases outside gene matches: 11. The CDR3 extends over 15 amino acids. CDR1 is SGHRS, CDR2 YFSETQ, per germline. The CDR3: CASSPPGQSPNEQFF. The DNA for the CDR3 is TGCGCCAGCAGCCCGCCGGGACAGTCCCCAAATGAGCAGTTCTTC.

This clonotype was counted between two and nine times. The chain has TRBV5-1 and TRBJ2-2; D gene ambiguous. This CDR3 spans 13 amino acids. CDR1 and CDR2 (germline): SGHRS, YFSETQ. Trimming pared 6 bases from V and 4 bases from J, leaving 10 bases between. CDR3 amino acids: CASIGGVTGELFF. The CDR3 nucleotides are TGCGCCAGCATCGGTGGGGTCACCGGGGAGCTGTTTTTT.

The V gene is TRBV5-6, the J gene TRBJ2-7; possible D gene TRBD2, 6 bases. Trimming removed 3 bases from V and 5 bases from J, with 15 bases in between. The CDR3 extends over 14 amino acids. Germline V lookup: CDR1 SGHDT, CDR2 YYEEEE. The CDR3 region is CASSSRLVSNEQYF. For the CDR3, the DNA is TGTGCCAGCAGCTCGAGACTAGTATCCAACGAGCAGTACTTC.

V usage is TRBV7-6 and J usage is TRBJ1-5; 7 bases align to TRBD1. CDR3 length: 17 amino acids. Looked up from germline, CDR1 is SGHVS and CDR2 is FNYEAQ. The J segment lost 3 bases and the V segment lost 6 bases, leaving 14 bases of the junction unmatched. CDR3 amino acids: CASSFRPGDRSNQPQHF. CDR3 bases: TGTGCCAGCAGTTTTAGACCCGGGGACAGATCCAATCAGCCCCAGCATTTT.

The CDR3 is CASSPYRGNLREQYF. CDR3 DNA: TGTGCCAGCAGCCCCTACAGGGGGAACCTTCGCGAGCAGTACTTC. This chain joins TRBV3-1 and TRBJ2-7; 8 nucleotides agree with TRBD1. The germline V gene encodes CDR1 LGHDT and CDR2 YNNKEL (reference sequence). The CDR3 runs 15 residues. The V segment lost 4 bases and the J segment 6 bases; nucleotides outside the gene matches: 11.

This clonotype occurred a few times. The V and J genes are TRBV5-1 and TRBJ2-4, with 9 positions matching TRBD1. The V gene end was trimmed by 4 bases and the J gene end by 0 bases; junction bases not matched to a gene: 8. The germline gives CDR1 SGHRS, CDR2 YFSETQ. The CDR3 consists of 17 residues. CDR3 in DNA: TGCGCCAGCAGCCTGGGACAGGGACCGATAGCCAAAAACATTCAGTACTTC. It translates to CASSLGQGPIAKNIQYF.